Listed here are 11 T cell receptor beta chains from one sample, sequenced in a study of T cells in Graves' hyperthyroidism and ophthalmopathy. Amplification yielded TCR beta CDR3 regions, with RNA transcripts as the source. A first-round RT-PCR of the TCR CDR3 used the HTBI primer set. TCRdb itself ran the multiplex PCR reads through MiXCR, one entry per CDR3 protein. The data hold about 300,000 distinct CDR3 sequences, with around 13% observed a single time. The sequencing sample was made of blood. The origin of the receptors is a woman aged 40 to 50 with Graves' hyperthyroidism.

This clonotype was recorded many times. The chain is built from TRBV20-1 and TRBJ2-7, with 8 bases matching TRBD1. The CDR3 consists of 14 residues. CDR1 is DFQATT and CDR2 is SNEGSKA in the germline V gene (reference sequence). Unmatched junction bases numbered 6, after V lost 5 bases and J lost 0 bases. The CDR3 is CSASTGEDSYEQYF. The CDR3 DNA reads as TGCAGTGCTTCGACAGGGGAGGACTCCTACGAGCAGTACTTC.

This rearrangement joins TRBV5-4 to TRBJ2-1; 7 nucleotides align to TRBD2. CDR1 and CDR2 from the germline V gene are SGHNT and YYREEE (reference sequence). With V trimmed by 4 bases and J by 3 bases, 7 bases remained unmatched. The CDR3 has 15 residues. The CDR3 loop reads CASSLREALYNEQFF. In DNA form, the CDR3 reads TGTGCCAGCAGCCTCCGGGAGGCCCTCTACAATGAGCAGTTCTTC.

This rearrangement joins TRBV19 to TRBJ2-1; 7 bases map to TRBD1. Looked up from germline, CDR1 is LNHDA and CDR2 is SQIVND (reference sequence). The CDR3 is 16 residues long. J lost 9 bases, V lost 0 bases, and 11 bases had no gene match. CDR3: CASSIDWQGVRGEQFF. CDR3 DNA sequence: TGTGCCAGTAGTATAGATTGGCAGGGGGTTAGAGGTGAGCAGTTCTTC.

This clonotype was counted a few times. CDR3 sequence: CASGSGQPQHF. CDR3 coding DNA: TGTGCTAGTGGTTCGGGTCAGCCCCAGCATTTT. The V gene is TRBV12-5, the J gene TRBJ1-5; D is unresolved. Germline loops: CDR1 LGHNT, CDR2 FRNRAP. The CDR3 is 11 residues long. V lost 4 bases, J lost 6 bases, and 4 bases lay in between.

This clonotype was detected only a few times. CDR3 sequence: CASSPRRSVNSPLHF. The CDR3 DNA sequence: TGTGCCAGTAGTCCCAGACGGTCGGTTAATTCACCCCTCCACTTT. The chain carries TRBV19 and TRBJ1-6; D unresolved. Trimming took 5 bases from V and 6 from J, leaving 14 bases between them. Germline-derived CDR1 and CDR2 are LNHDA and SQIVND (reference sequence). The CDR3 covers 15 residues.

This clonotype has only a few counts. The rearrangement joins TRBV15 to TRBJ2-4; D might be TRBD1 (5 bases). The CDR3 runs to 13 residues. V gave up 5 bases and J gave up 8 bases, with 13 bases separating them. Germline V lookup: CDR1 LNHNV, CDR2 YYDKDF (reference sequence). The CDR3 reads CATSPQEVDIQYF. CDR3 nucleotide sequence: TGTGCCACCAGCCCACAGGAAGTGGACATTCAGTACTTC.

This clonotype was observed many times. The V and J genes are TRBV20-1 and TRBJ2-1; 9 nucleotides match TRBD1. Germline V gene data show CDR1 as DFQATT and CDR2 as SNEGSKA (reference sequence). The CDR3 is made up of 13 amino acids. CDR3 DNA sequence: TGCAGCTATGAGGACAGGGGATCCAATGAGCAGTTCTTC. Protein sequence: CSYEDRGSNEQFF.

The chain employs TRBV12-3 or TRBV12-4 and TRBJ2-2, with no clear D. This CDR3 is 13 amino acids long. V dropped 7 bases and J dropped 5 bases, with 11 bases sitting between them. The CDR3 loop is CASTITFTGELFF. DNA for the CDR3: TGTGCCAGCACCATTACTTTTACCGGGGAGCTGTTTTTT.

In its sample, this clonotype was seen many times. The chain couples TRBV6-1 to TRBJ1-5; D is unresolved. The CDR3 is 13 amino acids. CDR1 is MNHNS and CDR2 is SASEGT in the germline V gene. Trimming left V 8 bases short and J 1 base short, with 9 bases between. CDR3: CASRTDSNQPQHF. The CDR3 nucleotides are TGTGCCAGCCGGACGGACAGCAATCAGCCCCAGCATTTT.

The rearrangement uses TRBV7-9 and TRBJ1-1; weak D call: TRBD1 (5 bases). Trimming stripped 5 bases from V and 11 bases from J, with 21 bases between. The CDR3 is 14 amino acids. The V gene's germline CDR1 is SEHNR and CDR2 FQNEAQ (reference sequence). The CDR3 DNA follows: TGTGCCAGCAGCATAATGAATACCGGGGGGGGGGCTTTCTTT. Its translation: CASSIMNTGGGAFF.

This clonotype was found many times. The V and J genes are TRBV27 and TRBJ2-1; 7 bases fit TRBD1. Per the germline V gene, CDR1 is MNHEY and CDR2 is SMNVEV (reference sequence). Germline trimming cut 3 bases from V and 7 bases from J; bases unmatched to any gene: 3. This CDR3 has 13 amino acids. CDR3 amino acids: CASSFQGVNEQFF. The CDR3 bases are TGTGCCAGCAGTTTTCAGGGGGTGAATGAGCAGTTCTTC.